This TCR beta chain was documented in a study of T-cell reconstitution after alpha-beta-depleted transplantation in children. Unique molecular identifiers were incorporated into the prepared TCRbeta library. TCRdb reprocessed the PCR reads with MiXCR, giving one entry per CDR3 protein. Of 700,000 to 850,000 distinct CDR3 sequences in the sample, 16% were seen once. V was clipped by 5 bases and J by 7 bases, with 12 bases between them. In germline, CDR1 is SQVTM, CDR2 ANQGSEA. CDR3 length: 11 residues. The sample was PBMCs, mostly from graft donor cells, taken 360 days after TCRalphabeta/CD19-depleted stem cell transplant. The chain combines TRBV29-1 with TRBJ2-7; D possibly corresponds to TRBD1 (5 bases). The sequence came from a male patient aged 10-17 years who had a stem cell transplant for acute lymphoblastic leukemia, so the T cells may come from the graft donor. As DNA, the CDR3 is TGCAGCGTTCGGACACCCCTGGAGCAGTACTTC. This codes for CSVRTPLEQYF.